The T cell receptor beta chain described here comes from a study of OX40 agonist ivuxolimab in advanced cancers. Assay: immunoSEQ multiplex PCR; the TCRdb copy retains only in-frame clones and omits some. The sample includes 15,000 or so clones, 91% of them seen just once. CDR3 size: 15 residues. Trimming took 1 base from V and 0 from J, leaving 9 bases between them. Germline assignment: CDR1 MNHNS and CDR2 SASEGT. The V call is TRBV6-1, the J call TRBJ1-2; D is perhaps TRBD1 (5 bases). The sequence came from an adult with an advanced solid tumor such as melanoma, head and neck, liver or kidney cancer. Sequencing was performed on CD4+ or CD8+ T cells sorted from blood, taken in a trial of the OX40 agonist ivuxolimab. The CDR3 loop is CASSEGGGTNYGYTF. CDR3 bases: TGTGCCAGCAGTGAAGGGGGGGGGACTAACTATGGCTACACCTTC.